The 3 T cell receptor beta chains below come from one sample, sequenced in a study of PD-1 blockade in classical Hodgkin lymphoma. The assay was immunoSEQ multiplex PCR, and TCRdb's table has in-frame clones only and misses some. Of approximately 9,900 clones listed, about 91% were seen once; the top ten hold about 8%. Time point described: newly diagnosed, previously untreated cHL patient sample. After thawing, PBMCs were subjected to magnetic negative selection to isolate CD8+ T cells. Sample: CD8+ T cells from blood. The receptors stem from a human donor with classical Hodgkin lymphoma.

The chain employs TRBV1 and TRBJ2-3; the table's D call of TRBD2 was not tested on the DNA. TRBV1 is a listed pseudogene. This CDR3 has 20 amino acids. CDR3 in amino acids: CTSSQGSRWLAVPGADTQYF. The CDR3, as DNA: TGCACCAGCAGCCAAGGGTCGCGATGGCTAGCGGTCCCCGGGGCAGATACGCAGTATTTT.

J is TRBJ1-2 and V is TRBV30, with D possibly TRBD1 on 5 matching bases. The CDR3 is made up of 13 amino acids. Per germline, CDR1 GTSNPN and CDR2 SVGIG (reference sequence). Trimming stripped 5 bases from V and 5 bases from J, with 15 bases between. The CDR3 region is CAWDNTQEYGYTF. The DNA for the CDR3 is TGTGCCTGGGATAATACACAGGAATATGGCTACACCTTC.

V gene TRBV11-2 combines with J gene TRBJ2-7, with unresolved D. This CDR3 has 15 amino acids. Germline V gene sequence: CDR1 SGHAT, CDR2 FQNNGV. Trimming cost V 5 bases and J 0 bases, with 14 bases left between them. DNA for the CDR3: TGTGCCAGCAGCCCCACCCAATACAGCTCCTACGAGCAGTACTTC. Its translation is CASSPTQYSSYEQYF.